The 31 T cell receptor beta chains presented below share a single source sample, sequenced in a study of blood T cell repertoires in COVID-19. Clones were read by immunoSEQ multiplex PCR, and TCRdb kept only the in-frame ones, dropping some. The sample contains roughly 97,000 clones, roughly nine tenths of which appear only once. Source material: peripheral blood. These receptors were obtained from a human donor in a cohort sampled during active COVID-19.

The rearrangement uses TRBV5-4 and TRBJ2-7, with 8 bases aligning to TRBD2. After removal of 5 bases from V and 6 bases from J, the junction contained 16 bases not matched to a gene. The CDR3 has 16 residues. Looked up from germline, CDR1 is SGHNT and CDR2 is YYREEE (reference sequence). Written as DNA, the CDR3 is TGTGCCAGCAGTACTCCAGAAGCGGGAGTTGGGATCGAGCAGTACTTC. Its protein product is CASSTPEAGVGIEQYF.

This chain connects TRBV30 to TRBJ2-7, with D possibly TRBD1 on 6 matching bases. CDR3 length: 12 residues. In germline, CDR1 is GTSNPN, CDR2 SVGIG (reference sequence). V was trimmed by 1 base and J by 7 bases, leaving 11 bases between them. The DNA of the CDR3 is TGTGCCTGGAGTGGGACAGCGGAGGAGCAGTACTTC. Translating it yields CAWSGTAEEQYF.

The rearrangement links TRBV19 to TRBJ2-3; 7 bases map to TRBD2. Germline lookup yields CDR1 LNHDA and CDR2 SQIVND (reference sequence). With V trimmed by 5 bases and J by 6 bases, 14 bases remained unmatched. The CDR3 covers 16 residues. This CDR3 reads CASSPRSGVGWDTQYF. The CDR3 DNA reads TGTGCCAGTAGTCCCCGGAGCGGGGTGGGGTGGGATACGCAGTATTTT.

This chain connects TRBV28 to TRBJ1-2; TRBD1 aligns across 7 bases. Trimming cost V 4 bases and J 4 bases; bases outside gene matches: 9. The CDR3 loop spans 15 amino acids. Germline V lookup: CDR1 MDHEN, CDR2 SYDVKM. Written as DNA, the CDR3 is TGTGCCAGCAGTTACCTCACCGGGACAGCCTATGGCTACACCTTC. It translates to CASSYLTGTAYGYTF.

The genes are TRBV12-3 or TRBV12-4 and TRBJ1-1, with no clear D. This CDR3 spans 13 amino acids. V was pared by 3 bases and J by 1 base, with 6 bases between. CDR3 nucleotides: TGTGCCAGCAGTTTCTCAGGGAACACTGAAGCTTTCTTT. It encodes CASSFSGNTEAFF.

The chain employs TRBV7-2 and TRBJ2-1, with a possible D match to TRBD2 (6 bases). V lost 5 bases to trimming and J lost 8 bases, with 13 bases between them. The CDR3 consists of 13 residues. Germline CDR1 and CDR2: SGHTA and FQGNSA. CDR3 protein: CASSAGGGYEQFF. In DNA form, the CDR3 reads TGTGCCAGCAGCGCCGGCGGAGGGTATGAGCAGTTCTTC. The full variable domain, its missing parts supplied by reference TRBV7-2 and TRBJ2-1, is GAGVSQSPSNKVTEKGKDVELRCDPISGHTALYWYRQSLGQGLEFLIYFQGNSAPDKSGLPSDRFSAERTGGSVSTLTIQRTQQEDSAVYLCASSAGGGYEQFFGPGTRLTVL.

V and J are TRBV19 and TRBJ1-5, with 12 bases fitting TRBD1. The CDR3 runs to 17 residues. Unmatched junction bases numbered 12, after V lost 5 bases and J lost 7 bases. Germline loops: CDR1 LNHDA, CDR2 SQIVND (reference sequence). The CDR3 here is CASSFRDRGRIDQPQHF. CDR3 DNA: TGTGCCAGTAGTTTCCGGGACAGGGGGCGGATTGACCAGCCCCAGCATTTT.

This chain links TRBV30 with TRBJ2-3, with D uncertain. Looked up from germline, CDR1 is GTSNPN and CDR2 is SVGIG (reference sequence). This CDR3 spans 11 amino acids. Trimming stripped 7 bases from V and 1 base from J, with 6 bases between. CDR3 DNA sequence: TGTGCCTCACGGGGCACAGATACGCAGTATTTT. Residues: CASRGTDTQYF.

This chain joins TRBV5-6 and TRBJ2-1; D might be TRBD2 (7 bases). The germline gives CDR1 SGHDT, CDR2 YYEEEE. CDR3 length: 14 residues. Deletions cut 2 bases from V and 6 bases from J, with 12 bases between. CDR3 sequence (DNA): TGTGCCAGCAGCTTCGTGGGGGGGCTCAATGAGCAGTTCTTC. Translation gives CASSFVGGLNEQFF.

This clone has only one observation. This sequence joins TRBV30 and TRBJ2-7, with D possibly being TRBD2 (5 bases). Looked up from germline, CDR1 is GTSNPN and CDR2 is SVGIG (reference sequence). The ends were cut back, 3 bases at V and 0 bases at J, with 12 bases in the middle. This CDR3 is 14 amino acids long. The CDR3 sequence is CAWSWWESSYEQYF. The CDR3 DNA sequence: TGTGCCTGGAGCTGGTGGGAGAGCTCCTACGAGCAGTACTTC.

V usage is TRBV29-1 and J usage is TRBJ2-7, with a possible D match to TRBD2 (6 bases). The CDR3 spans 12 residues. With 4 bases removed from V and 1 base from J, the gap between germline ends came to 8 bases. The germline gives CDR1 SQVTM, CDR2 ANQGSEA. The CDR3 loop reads CSVVAESYEQYF. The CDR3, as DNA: TGCAGCGTTGTAGCGGAGTCCTACGAGCAGTACTTC.

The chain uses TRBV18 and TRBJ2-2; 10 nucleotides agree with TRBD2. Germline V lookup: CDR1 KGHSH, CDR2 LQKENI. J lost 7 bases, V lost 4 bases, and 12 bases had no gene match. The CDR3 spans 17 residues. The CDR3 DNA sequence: TGTGCCAGCTCACGACTAGCGGGTGCCGAACAAGGCGGGGAGCTGTTTTTT. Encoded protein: CASSRLAGAEQGGELFF.

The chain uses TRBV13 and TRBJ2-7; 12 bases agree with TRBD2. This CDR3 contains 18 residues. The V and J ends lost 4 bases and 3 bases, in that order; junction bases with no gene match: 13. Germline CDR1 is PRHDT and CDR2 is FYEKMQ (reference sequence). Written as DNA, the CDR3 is TGTGCCAGCAGCTCCCGCGAGCCTCTAGCGGGAGGGGGCTACGAGCAGTACTTC. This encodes CASSSREPLAGGGYEQYF.

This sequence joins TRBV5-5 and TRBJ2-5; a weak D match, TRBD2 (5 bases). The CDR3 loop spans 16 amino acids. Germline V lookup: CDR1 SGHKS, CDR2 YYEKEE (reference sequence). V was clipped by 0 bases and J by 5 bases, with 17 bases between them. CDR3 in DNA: TGTGCCAGCAGCTTGGCCTTCGAGGGTTGGGTCGAGACCCAGTACTTC. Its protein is CASSLAFEGWVETQYF.

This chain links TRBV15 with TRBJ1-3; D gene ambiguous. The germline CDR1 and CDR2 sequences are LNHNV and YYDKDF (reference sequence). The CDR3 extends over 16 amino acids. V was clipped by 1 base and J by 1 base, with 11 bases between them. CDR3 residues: CATSRGAGGSGNTIYF. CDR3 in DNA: TGTGCCACCAGCAGAGGGGCAGGCGGGTCTGGAAACACCATATATTTT.

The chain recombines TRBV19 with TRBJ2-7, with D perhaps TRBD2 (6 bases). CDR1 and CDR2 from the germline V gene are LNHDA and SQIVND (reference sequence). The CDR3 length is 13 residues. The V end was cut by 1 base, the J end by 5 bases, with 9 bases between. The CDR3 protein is CASSIVWGDEQYF. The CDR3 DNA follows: TGTGCCAGTAGTATAGTTTGGGGGGACGAGCAGTACTTC.

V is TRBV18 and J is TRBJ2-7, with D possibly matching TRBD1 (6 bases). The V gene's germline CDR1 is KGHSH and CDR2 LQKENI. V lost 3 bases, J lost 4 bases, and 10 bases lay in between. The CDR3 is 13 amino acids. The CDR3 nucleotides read TGTGCCAGCTCACCCGGACAGACTTACGAGCAGTACTTC. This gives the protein CASSPGQTYEQYF.

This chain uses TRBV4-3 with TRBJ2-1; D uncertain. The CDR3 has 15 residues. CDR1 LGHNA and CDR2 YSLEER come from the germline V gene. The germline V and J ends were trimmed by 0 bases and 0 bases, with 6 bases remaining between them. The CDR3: CASSQEYSSYNEQFF. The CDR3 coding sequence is TGCGCCAGCAGCCAAGAGTACAGCTCCTACAATGAGCAGTTCTTC.

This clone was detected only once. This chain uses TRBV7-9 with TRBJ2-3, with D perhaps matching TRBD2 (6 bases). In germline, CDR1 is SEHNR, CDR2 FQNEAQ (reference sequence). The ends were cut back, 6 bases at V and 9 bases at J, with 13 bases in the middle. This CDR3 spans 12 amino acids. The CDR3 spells CASSRDSNTQYF. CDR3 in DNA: TGTGCCAGCAGTCGGGACTCCAACACGCAGTATTTT.

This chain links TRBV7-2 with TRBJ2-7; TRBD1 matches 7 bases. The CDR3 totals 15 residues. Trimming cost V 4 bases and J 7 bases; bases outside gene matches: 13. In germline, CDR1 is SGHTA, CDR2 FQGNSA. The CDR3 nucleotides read TGTGCCAGCAGCTCCTACAGGGGTTCAGAGGGGGAGCAGTACTTC. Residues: CASSSYRGSEGEQYF.

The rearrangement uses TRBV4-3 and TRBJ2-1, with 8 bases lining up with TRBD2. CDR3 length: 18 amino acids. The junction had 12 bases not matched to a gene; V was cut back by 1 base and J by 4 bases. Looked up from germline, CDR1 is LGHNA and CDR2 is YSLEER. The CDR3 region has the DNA TGCGCCAGCAGCCAAGTCTATTACGGGGGGGCCGGGTACAATGAGCAGTTCTTC. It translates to CASSQVYYGGAGYNEQFF.

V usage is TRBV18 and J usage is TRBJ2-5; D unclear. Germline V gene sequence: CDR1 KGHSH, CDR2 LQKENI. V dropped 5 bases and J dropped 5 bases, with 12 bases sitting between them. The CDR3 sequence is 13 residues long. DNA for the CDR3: TGTGCCAGCTCAGCGTCTCCCGTCGAGACCCAGTACTTC. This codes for CASSASPVETQYF.

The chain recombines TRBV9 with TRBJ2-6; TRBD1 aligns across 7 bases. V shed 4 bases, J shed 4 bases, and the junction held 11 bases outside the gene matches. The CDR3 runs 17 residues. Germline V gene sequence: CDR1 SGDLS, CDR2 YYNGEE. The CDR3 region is CASSIRTGRAGANVLTF. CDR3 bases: TGTGCCAGCAGCATCCGGACAGGAAGGGCAGGGGCCAACGTCCTGACTTTC.

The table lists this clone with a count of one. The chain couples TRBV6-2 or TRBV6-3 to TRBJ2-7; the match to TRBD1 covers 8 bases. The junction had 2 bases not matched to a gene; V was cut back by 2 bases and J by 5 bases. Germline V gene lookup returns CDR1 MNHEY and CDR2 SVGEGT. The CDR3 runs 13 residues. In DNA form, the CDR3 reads TGTGCCAGCAGTTACCGGACAGGGAACGAGCAGTACTTC. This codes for CASSYRTGNEQYF.

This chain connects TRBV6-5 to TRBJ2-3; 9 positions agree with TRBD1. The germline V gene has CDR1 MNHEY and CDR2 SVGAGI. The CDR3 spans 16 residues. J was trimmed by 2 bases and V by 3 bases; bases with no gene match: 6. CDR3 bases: TGTGCCAGCAGTTATCGCGGACAGGGGTTCACAGATACGCAGTATTTT. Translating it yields CASSYRGQGFTDTQYF.

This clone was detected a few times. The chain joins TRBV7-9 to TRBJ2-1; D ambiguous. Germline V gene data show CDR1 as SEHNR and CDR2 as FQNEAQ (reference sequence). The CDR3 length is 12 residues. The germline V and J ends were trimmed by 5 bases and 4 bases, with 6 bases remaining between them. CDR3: CASSDTYNEQFF. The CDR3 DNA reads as TGTGCCAGCAGCGACACTTACAATGAGCAGTTCTTC.

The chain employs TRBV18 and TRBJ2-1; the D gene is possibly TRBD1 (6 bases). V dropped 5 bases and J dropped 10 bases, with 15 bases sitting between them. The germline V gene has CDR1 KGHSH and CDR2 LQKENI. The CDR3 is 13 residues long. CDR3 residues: CASSSGGASEQFF. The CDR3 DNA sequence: TGTGCCAGCTCATCTGGGGGCGCTTCCGAGCAGTTCTTC.

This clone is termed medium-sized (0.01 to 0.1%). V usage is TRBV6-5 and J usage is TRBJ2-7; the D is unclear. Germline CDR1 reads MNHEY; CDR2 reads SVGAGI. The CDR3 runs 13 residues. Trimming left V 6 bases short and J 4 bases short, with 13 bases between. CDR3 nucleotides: TGTGCCAGCAGCCCCTCGATGACTTACGAGCAGTACTTC. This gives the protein CASSPSMTYEQYF.

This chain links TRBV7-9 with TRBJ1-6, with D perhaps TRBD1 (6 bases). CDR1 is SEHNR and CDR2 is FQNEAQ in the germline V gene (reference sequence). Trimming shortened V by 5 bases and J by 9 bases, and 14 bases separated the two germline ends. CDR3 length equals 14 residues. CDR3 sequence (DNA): TGTGCCAGCAGCCCACAGGGAAGGGGTTCACCCCTCCACTTT. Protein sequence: CASSPQGRGSPLHF.

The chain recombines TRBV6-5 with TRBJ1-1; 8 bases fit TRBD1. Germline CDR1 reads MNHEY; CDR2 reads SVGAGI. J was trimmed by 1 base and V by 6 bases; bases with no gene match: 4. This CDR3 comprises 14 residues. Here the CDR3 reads CASSPDRENTEAFF. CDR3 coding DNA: TGTGCCAGCAGCCCGGACAGGGAGAACACTGAAGCTTTCTTT.

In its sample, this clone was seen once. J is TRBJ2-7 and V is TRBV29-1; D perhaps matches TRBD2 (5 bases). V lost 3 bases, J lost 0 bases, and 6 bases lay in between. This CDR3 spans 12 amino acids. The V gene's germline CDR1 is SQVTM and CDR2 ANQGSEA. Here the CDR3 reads CSVDAGSYEQYF. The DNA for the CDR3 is TGCAGCGTTGATGCGGGCTCCTACGAGCAGTACTTC.